Following are 20 T cell receptor beta chains from one sample sequenced in a study of identical twins (dated by TCRdb to about 2016). Library creation used 5' RACE. These reads were obtained on an Illumina HiSeq 2000. The public reads were quality trimmed at Q25 with fastp and then assembled into clones with MiXCR by TCRdb, keeping productive beta chains. Rows with one shared CDR3 protein collapse into an entry with the most common genes and DNA. This sample lists under 500,000 distinct CDR3 sequences; approximately 14% were detected once. The top ten clonotypes cover about 0.97% of the sample. This sample was shared with a second study, whose subject was yellow fever vaccine responses in identical twins.

The material sequenced was CD4+ T cells sorted from blood. Every receptor here comes from a woman aged 18 to 35 in good health.

Note on this clonotype: A much larger clone is a single base away; this may be a read error. The genes are TRBV3-1 and TRBJ2-7; 7 nucleotides line up with TRBD1. This CDR3 comprises 15 residues. Germline V lookup: CDR1 LGHDT, CDR2 YNNKEL (reference sequence). The V gene end was trimmed by 4 bases and the J gene end by 6 bases; junction bases not matched to a gene: 12. This CDR3 reads CASSRDREAMSEQYF. The CDR3 region has the DNA TGTGCCAGCAGCCGAGACAGGGAAGCCATGAGCGAGCAGTACTTC.

This clonotype turned up a few times. This chain joins TRBV28 and TRBJ2-2; unclear D gene. V was trimmed by 3 bases and J by 9 bases, leaving 8 bases between them. CDR1 is MDHEN and CDR2 is SYDVKM in the germline V gene. This CDR3 region has 12 residues. The CDR3 nucleotides read TGTGCCAGCAGTTTGAATGCGCGGGAGCTGTTTTTT. Its translation is CASSLNARELFF. Full variable domain (outside the CDR3, taken from reference TRBV28 and TRBJ2-2): DVKVTQSSRYLVKRTGEKVFLECVQDMDHENMFWYRQDPGLGLRLIYFSYDVKMKEKGDIPEGYSVSREKKERFSLILESASTNQTSMYLCASSLNARELFFGEGSRLTVL.

The chain is built from TRBV7-2 and TRBJ2-7; D uncertain. Trimming removed 0 bases at V and 9 bases at J, with 15 bases between. The length of the CDR3 is 14 residues. Looked up from germline, CDR1 is SGHTA and CDR2 is FQGNSA. The CDR3 spells CASSLAPQTNGQYF. The CDR3 DNA follows: TGTGCCAGCAGCTTAGCGCCACAGACAAATGGGCAGTACTTC. Looking up the rest from reference TRBV7-2 and TRBJ2-7 gives the full variable domain: GAGVSQSPSNKVTEKGKDVELRCDPISGHTALYWYRQSLGQGLEFLIYFQGNSAPDKSGLPSDRFSAERTGGSVSTLTIQRTQQEDSAVYLCASSLAPQTNGQYFGPGTRLTVT.

The CDR3 reads CASTHGGQAKAYNEQFF. The CDR3 DNA sequence: TGTGCCAGCACCCACGGGGGGCAGGCGAAAGCCTACAATGAGCAGTTCTTC. The chain employs TRBV6-2 or TRBV6-3 and TRBJ2-1; possible D gene TRBD2, 7 bases. The CDR3 is 17 amino acids. The germline V gene has CDR1 MNHEY and CDR2 SVGEGT. The ends were cut back, 7 bases at V and 2 bases at J, with 21 bases in the middle.

This clonotype was recorded a few times. The chain uses TRBV7-8 and TRBJ1-5, with D hard to call. Per germline, CDR1 SGHVS and CDR2 FQNEAQ. V lost 1 base to trimming and J lost 3 bases, with 7 bases between them. The CDR3 runs to 14 residues. The CDR3 region is CASSLDGVNQPQHF. The CDR3 nucleotides are TGTGCCAGCAGCTTAGATGGAGTCAATCAGCCCCAGCATTTT.

This chain links TRBV20-1 with TRBJ2-7; possibly TRBD1 or TRBD2 for D (5 bases each). The V end was cut by 5 bases, the J end by 6 bases, with 17 bases between. This CDR3 is built from 13 residues. CDR1 is DFQATT and CDR2 is SNEGSKA in the germline V gene (reference sequence). The CDR3 DNA reads TGCAGTGCTCCCCGGGGCTCACCTCTCGAGCAGTACTTC. It yields the protein CSAPRGSPLEQYF.

Many counts were recorded for this clonotype. The rearrangement links TRBV12-3 or TRBV12-4 to TRBJ2-2; D call uncertain. The CDR3 sequence is 14 residues long. The V end was cut by 4 bases, the J end by 0 bases, with 6 bases between. CDR3 sequence reads: CASSSLTNTGELFF. CDR3 in DNA: TGTGCCAGCAGTTCTCTGACGAACACCGGGGAGCTGTTTTTT.

This clonotype was seen ten or more times. This CDR3 reads CASSFTAATNEKLFF. The CDR3 region has the DNA TGTGCCAGCAGCTTTACCGCCGCAACTAATGAAAAACTGTTTTTT. This chain connects TRBV7-3 to TRBJ1-4; no clear D. This CDR3 has 15 amino acids. V lost 3 bases and J lost 0, with 8 bases in between. Germline V gene data show CDR1 as SGHTA and CDR2 as FQGTGA.

This clonotype has ten or more counts. The chain joins TRBV20-1 to TRBJ2-1; D is possibly TRBD2 (5 bases). The CDR3 length is 16 residues. Trimming took off 4 bases at V and 2 bases at J, with 18 bases between the two ends. The germline V gene has CDR1 DFQATT and CDR2 SNEGSKA (reference sequence). CDR3 protein: CSATGVARGTYNEQFF. CDR3 coding DNA: TGCAGTGCTACCGGCGTAGCGAGAGGAACCTACAATGAGCAGTTCTTC.

This clonotype showed up just a few times. V usage is TRBV6-2 or TRBV6-3 and J usage is TRBJ1-5, with TRBD1 matching 10 bases. V was clipped by 8 bases and J by 5 bases; unmatched bases: 9. Per germline, CDR1 MNHEY and CDR2 SVGEGT. This CDR3 is built from 15 residues. CDR3 sequence reads: CASAPRDRGDQPQHF. The CDR3 DNA follows: TGTGCCAGCGCACCCCGGGACAGGGGCGATCAGCCCCAGCATTTT.

A few counts support this clonotype. The chain has TRBV5-1 and TRBJ1-4, with 7 bases matching TRBD1. Germline loops: CDR1 SGHRS, CDR2 YFSETQ. V was clipped by 4 bases and J by 8 bases; unmatched bases: 11. The CDR3 runs to 15 residues. The CDR3 sequence is CASSPTGQIGEKLFF. The CDR3 nucleotides read TGCGCCAGCAGCCCGACAGGGCAGATCGGGGAAAAACTGTTTTTT. The whole variable domain, remainder taken from reference TRBV5-1 and TRBJ1-4, is KAGVTQTPRYLIKTRGQQVTLSCSPISGHRSVSWYQQTPGQGLQFLFEYFSETQRNKGNFPGRFSGRQFSNSRSEMNVSTLELGDSALYLCASSPTGQIGEKLFFGSGTQLSVL.

This clonotype was seen only once. The chain uses TRBV4-1 and TRBJ2-7; 7 bases agree with TRBD1. The CDR3 contains 15 residues. From germline, CDR1 is MGHRA and CDR2 YSYEKL. The V gene end was trimmed by 3 bases and the J gene end by 1 base; junction bases not matched to a gene: 6. The CDR3 DNA is TGCGCCAGCAGCCAGGTGACAGGGCTATCCTACGAGCAGTACTTC. Translated, it gives CASSQVTGLSYEQYF.

The V gene is TRBV29-1, the J gene TRBJ2-7; the match to TRBD1 covers 10 bases. Germline CDR1 reads SQVTM; CDR2 reads ANQGSEA. This CDR3 has 14 residues. The junction had 9 bases not matched to a gene; V was cut back by 6 bases and J by 4 bases. The CDR3: CSVSSRDRGYEQYF. CDR3 bases: TGCAGCGTCTCTAGTCGGGACAGGGGATACGAGCAGTACTTC.

The genes are TRBV12-3 or TRBV12-4 and TRBJ2-7, with unresolved D. This CDR3 has 11 residues. V gave up 8 bases and J gave up 2 bases, with 7 bases separating them. The CDR3 reads CASAVAYEQYF. CDR3 coding DNA: TGTGCCAGCGCGGTGGCCTACGAGCAGTACTTC.

This clonotype has only a few counts. V gene TRBV6-2 or TRBV6-3 combines with J gene TRBJ2-2, with 8 bases lining up with TRBD1. Germline V gene lookup returns CDR1 MNHEY and CDR2 SVGEGT. CDR3 length equals 16 residues. Trimming at V came to 2 bases and at J to 2 bases, leaving 4 bases not matched to a gene. CDR3 sequence (DNA): TGTGCCAGCAGTTACGTACAGGGGGGCAACACCGGGGAGCTGTTTTTT. Translating it yields CASSYVQGGNTGELFF.

This chain connects TRBV3-1 to TRBJ2-2; 10 nucleotides align to TRBD2. The germline V gene has CDR1 LGHDT and CDR2 YNNKEL (reference sequence). There are 16 residues in the CDR3. Unmatched junction bases numbered 3, after V lost 4 bases and J lost 1 base. The CDR3 loop reads CASSLRLAGNTGELFF. CDR3 bases: TGTGCCAGCAGCCTTCGACTAGCGGGGAACACCGGGGAGCTGTTTTTT. Supplemented by reference TRBV3-1 and TRBJ2-2, the full variable domain reads DTAVSQTPKYLVTQMGNDKSIKCEQNLGHDTMYWYKQDSKKFLKIMFSYNNKELIINETVPNRFSPKSPDKAHLNLHINSLELGDSAVYFCASSLRLAGNTGELFFGEGSRLTVL.

CDR3 region: CASSRVGTTPQETQYF. Here the CDR3 DNA reads TGTGCCAGCAGCCGGGTCGGGACTACACCCCAAGAGACCCAGTACTTC. The chain carries TRBV7-2 and TRBJ2-5; 7 bases agree with TRBD2. V shed 5 bases and J 1 base; nucleotides not matched to a gene: 10. Germline CDR1 is SGHTA and CDR2 is FQGNSA. This CDR3 has 16 amino acids.

CDR3 amino acids: CASSLLGARGTEAFF. The CDR3 DNA reads TGTGCCAGCAGCTTGTTGGGGGCGCGTGGAACTGAAGCTTTCTTT. The chain carries TRBV5-5 and TRBJ1-1; D is possibly TRBD1 (6 bases). V gave up 1 base and J gave up 5 bases, with 15 bases separating them. From germline, CDR1 is SGHKS and CDR2 YYEKEE (reference sequence). This CDR3 spans 15 amino acids.

The chain combines TRBV5-1 with TRBJ2-7; the D gene could be TRBD1 or TRBD2 (5 bases each). This CDR3 region has 15 residues. With 4 bases removed from V and 3 bases from J, the gap between germline ends came to 17 bases. Per the germline V gene, CDR1 is SGHRS and CDR2 is YFSETQ. Written as DNA, the CDR3 is TGCGCCAGCAGCCCGACGGGGCTCACGGGCTACGAGCAGTACTTC. This translates into CASSPTGLTGYEQYF.

Many counts were recorded for this clonotype. The chain combines TRBV7-2 with TRBJ2-5; 10 nucleotides agree with TRBD2. Germline CDR1 is SGHTA and CDR2 is FQGNSA. The CDR3 sequence is 16 residues long. J lost 1 base, V lost 1 base, and 3 bases had no gene match. CDR3 nucleotide sequence: TGTGCCAGCAGCTTAGTAGGGACTAGCGCCCAAGAGACCCAGTACTTC. This encodes CASSLVGTSAQETQYF. The full variable domain, its missing parts supplied by reference TRBV7-2 and TRBJ2-5, is GAGVSQSPSNKVTEKGKDVELRCDPISGHTALYWYRQSLGQGLEFLIYFQGNSAPDKSGLPSDRFSAERTGGSVSTLTIQRTQQEDSAVYLCASSLVGTSAQETQYFGPGTRLLVL.